This T cell receptor beta chain was recovered during a study of T cells in localized non-small cell lung cancer (dated by TCRdb to 2020 to 2022). Notes on the research overall: The study analyzed T cell repertoires of hundreds of early-stage NSCLC patients, comparing tumors and uninvolved tumor-adjacent lungs. The cohort consisted of 200 to 300 treatment-naive NSCLC patients whose localized lung tumors had been resected. A mean age of approximately 66 years was recorded for the NSCLC patients, of whom under 150 were male and about a hundred were female.

The junction carries 18 bases between V and J, which are trimmed by 5 bases and 7 bases respectively. The CDR3 numbers 15 residues from cysteine through phenylalanine. Here the CDR3 DNA is all that survives: 45 bases in frame from base 1. Per the germline V gene, SGHTA is the CDR1 and FQGTGA is the CDR2. TCR beta CDR3 regions were sequenced from DNA using the immunoSEQ Assay. Per the authors' processing: To compute T cell density, TCR beta template counts were normalized to usable DNA, which was estimated by amplifying housekeeping genes. Using the preseqR package, richness was estimated by extrapolating to 120,000 templates for tissue samples and 400,000 templates for PBMC samples. Clonality was defined as one minus Pielou's evenness. To identify tissue-enriched TCRs, differential abundance testing was run on productive amino-acid clonotypes with a minimum total count of 5 and an alpha of 0.1. Repertoire overlap between compartments was quantified with the Jaccard Index and Morisita Overlap Index. GLIPH grouped TCR beta CDR3s together with public tetramer-defined viral CDR3s, and a viral motif had to include at least three viral sequences and also show V-gene enrichment. What TCRdb holds here is the immuneACCESS table cut down to in-frame rearrangements. Part of the clones is not present; checked against another copy, under half of the missing clones reflect an unresolved V gene, and the others are unexplained. V, J and clone size derive from that table, while D and trimming were established from the DNA sequence. The sample data list about 57,000 clones, and approximately 90% of these were observed just once. Clones ranked in the top ten supply about 20% of the sample.

This clone was seen a single time. What this receptor recognizes is not known. The input lacks base qualities; no much larger clone sits a single base away. At diagnosis, tumor, uninvolved tumor-adjacent lung and peripheral blood were collected and then preserved as a mix of FFPE and fresh-frozen material. For TCR repertoire profiling, blood samples were analyzed as peripheral blood mononuclear cells. Here is what the overall study found, with its caveats: Because multi-region sequencing of the tumors was not done, intratumor heterogeneity could not be ruled out. Of the top 100 tumor clones, a median of roughly 53 were detected in paired uninvolved adjacent lung; around 27 were also among that lung's top 100. Uninvolved tumor-adjacent lung showed the highest T cell clonality, higher than tumor, which suggests more focused antigenic responses in the adjacent lung. Longer overall survival was associated with higher blood T cell density, whereas shorter survival was associated with higher adjacent-lung clonality. Because of the exploratory design, TCR variables were selected using unadjusted p-values without false-discovery rate correction.

Sequenced material: peripheral blood, taken before any cancer treatment. The rearranged segments are TRBV7-3 and TRBJ2-1; the D region possibly corresponds to TRBD1 (6 bases align). The TCR sequence derives from a man between 35 and 75 years old with stage I lung adenocarcinoma. The CDR3 region: CASSPGVTPKNEQFF. The bases read TGTGCCAGCAGCCCAGGGGTCACGCCCAAAAATGAGCAGTTCTTC.